The rows below give T cell receptor beta chains drawn from one sample of a study of blood T cell repertoires in COVID-19. Profiling relied on immunoSEQ multiplex PCR, and the TCRdb table lists in-frame clones only, not all of them. The sample consists of 200,000 to 250,000 clones, 80% to 90% of them appearing once. Input material: peripheral blood. These receptors originate from a man aged 60 to 75 with acute or convalescent COVID-19. Each CDR3 is given with its conserved first and last residue. The D gene is left open where the match is weak.

V gene	D gene	J gene	CDR3 protein	CDR3 DNA
TRBV5-1	TRBD2	TRBJ2-2	CASSLTSVNTGELFF	TGCGCCAGCAGCTTGACTAGCGTTAACACCGGGGAGCTGTTTTTT
TRBV10-3	TRBD1	TRBJ2-2	CAISESNQGADTGELFF	TGTGCCATCAGTGAGTCGAACCAGGGGGCTGACACCGGGGAGCTGTTTTTT
TRBV29-1	.	TRBJ2-1	CSVRVTVNEQFF	TGCAGCGTCAGGGTAACCGTCAATGAGCAGTTCTTC
TRBV5-1	TRBD2	TRBJ2-1	CASSPSLAGGGEQFF	TGCGCCAGCAGCCCTAGTCTAGCGGGAGGAGGTGAGCAGTTCTTC
TRBV3-1/TRBV3-2	TRBD2	TRBJ2-7	CASSRGLGSYEQYF	TGTGCCAGCAGCCGAGGACTAGGTTCCTACGAGCAGTACTTC
TRBV5-1	.	TRBJ1-2	CASSPTAGGLGGYTF	TGCGCCAGCAGCCCCACCGCCGGGGGTTTAGGTGGCTACACCTTC
TRBV7-3	TRBD1	TRBJ2-2	CASSLVSRGRANTGELFF	TGTGCCAGCAGCTTAGTCAGCAGGGGGCGAGCGAACACCGGGGAGCTGTTTTTT
TRBV19	TRBD1	TRBJ1-2	CASSFGQGSYGYTF	TGTGCCAGTAGTTTCGGACAGGGCAGCTATGGCTACACCTTC
TRBV7-3	TRBD1	TRBJ1-1	CASSSTGLETEAFF	TGTGCCAGCAGCTCGACAGGGTTAGAGACTGAAGCTTTCTTT
TRBV4-2	.	TRBJ2-2	CASSRGRKVDTGELFF	TGTGCCAGCAGCCGGGGCAGAAAAGTGGACACCGGGGAGCTGTTTTTT